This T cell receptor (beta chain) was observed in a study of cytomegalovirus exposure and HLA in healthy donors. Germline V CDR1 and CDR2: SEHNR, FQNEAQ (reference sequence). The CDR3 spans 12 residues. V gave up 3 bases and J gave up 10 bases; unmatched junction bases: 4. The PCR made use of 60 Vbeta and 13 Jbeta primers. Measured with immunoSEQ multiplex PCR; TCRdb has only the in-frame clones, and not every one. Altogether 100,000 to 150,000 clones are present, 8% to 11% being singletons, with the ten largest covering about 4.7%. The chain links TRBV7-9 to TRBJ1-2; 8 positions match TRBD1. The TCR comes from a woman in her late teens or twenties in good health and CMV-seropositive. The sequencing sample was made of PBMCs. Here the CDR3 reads CASSFSGGDYTF. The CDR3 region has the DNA TGTGCCAGCAGCTTTTCAGGGGGCGACTACACCTTC.